Sequencing of this T cell receptor beta chain was carried out in a study of T cell changes during pregnancy in multiple sclerosis. CDR1 and CDR2 from the germline V gene are SEHNR and FQNEAQ (reference sequence). The CDR3 contains 18 residues. The V and J ends lost 1 base and 4 bases respectively, with 23 bases between them. Sequencing was performed with immunoSEQ multiplex PCR; in TCRdb, only in-frame clones are kept and a portion is missing. The table includes approximately 90,000 clones, approximately 93% detected once. This chain connects TRBV7-9 to TRBJ2-7, with D tentatively TRBD1 (6 bases). This TCR was recovered from a female donor with multiple sclerosis, enrolled in a pregnancy study. The input for sequencing was peripheral blood, taken in the first trimester of pregnancy. The chain's CDR3 is CASSLGIGGPTVGYEQYF. The CDR3 nucleotides are TGTGCCAGCAGCTTAGGGATTGGGGGCCCTACCGTGGGGTACGAGCAGTACTTC.